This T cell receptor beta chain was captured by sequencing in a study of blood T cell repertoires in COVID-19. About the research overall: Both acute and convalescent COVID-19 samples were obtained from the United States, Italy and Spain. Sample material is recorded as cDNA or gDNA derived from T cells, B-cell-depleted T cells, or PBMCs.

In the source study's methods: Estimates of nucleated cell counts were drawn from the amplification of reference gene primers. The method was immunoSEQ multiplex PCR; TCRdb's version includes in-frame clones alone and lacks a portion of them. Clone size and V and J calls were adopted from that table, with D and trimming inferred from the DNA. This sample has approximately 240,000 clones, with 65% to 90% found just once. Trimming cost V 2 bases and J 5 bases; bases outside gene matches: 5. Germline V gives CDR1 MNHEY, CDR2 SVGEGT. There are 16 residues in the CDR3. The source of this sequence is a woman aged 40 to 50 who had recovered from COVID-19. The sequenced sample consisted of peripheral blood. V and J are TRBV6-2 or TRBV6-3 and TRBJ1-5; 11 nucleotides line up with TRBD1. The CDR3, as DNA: TGTGCCAGCAGTTACCTGTCGGGACAGGGGGATCAGCCCCAGCATTTT. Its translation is CASSYLSGQGDQPQHF.